The rows below give T cell receptor beta chains drawn from one sample of a study of blood T cell repertoires in COVID-19. Assay used: immunoSEQ multiplex PCR; TCRdb lists only in-frame clones, some missing. The sample has hundreds of thousands of clones; roughly 86% are singletons. The sequenced material came from peripheral blood. The source of these receptors is a woman in her 50s who had recovered from COVID-19. CDR3s include the opening cysteine and the closing phenylalanine or tryptophan. The D gene is left open where the match is weak. Part of the rows lack a size; the others show once, few, many or a class for expanded clones.

V	D	size	J	DNA	CDR3
TRBV29-1	NA	NA	TRBJ1-2	TGCAGCGGAGATCACGGGAACTATGGCTACACCTTC	CSGDHGNYGYTF
TRBV7-2	NA	few	TRBJ1-2	TGTGCCAGCAGCTTGGGGGCAGACCCTATTCATGGCTACACCTTC	CASSLGADPIHGYTF
TRBV6-5	TRBD2	NA	TRBJ2-5	TGTGCCAGCGATTTACTAGCGGGGGGGCGGGAGACCCAGTACTTC	CASDLLAGGRETQYF
TRBV7-8	TRBD2	NA	TRBJ2-7	TGTGCCAGCAGCCCGAGCGAGCGGGAGATTTTCGTCGGCTACGAGCAGTACTTC	CASSPSEREIFVGYEQYF
TRBV5-1	TRBD1	NA	TRBJ2-7	TGCGCCAGCAGCTGGGACAGGGTCGAGCAGTACTTC	CASSWDRVEQYF
TRBV18	NA	NA	TRBJ1-1	TGTGCCAGCTCACTTACGGTTGAGGACACTGAAGCTTTCTTT	CASSLTVEDTEAFF
TRBV19	NA	NA	TRBJ2-7	TGTGCCAGTAGTAGAGCCGGGGGGCACTACGAGCAGTACTTC	CASSRAGGHYEQYF
TRBV27	NA	NA	TRBJ2-3	TGTGCCAGCAGTTCATGGGGAGGCACAGATACGCAGTATTTT	CASSSWGGTDTQYF
TRBV4-1	NA	NA	TRBJ1-2	TGCGCCAGCAGCACCCGAGGACAGCTCCGCTATGGCTACACCTTC	CASSTRGQLRYGYTF
TRBV30	NA	NA	TRBJ1-5	TGTGCCTGGACCCCGGGGGGGGGCCAGCCCCAGCATTTT	CAWTPGGGQPQHF
TRBV7-6	TRBD2	NA	TRBJ2-1	TGTGCCAGCAGCTCGCCGGGACTAGCGGTTTACAATGAGCAGTTCTTC	CASSSPGLAVYNEQFF
TRBV19	TRBD2	NA	TRBJ2-5	TGTGCCAGTAGTATAGGAAGCGGGGGGGGCCAAGAGACCCAGTACTTC	CASSIGSGGGQETQYF
TRBV19	NA	NA	TRBJ1-3	TGTGCCAGTACCAACCCGGGACATTCCTCTGGAAACACCATATATTTT	CASTNPGHSSGNTIYF
TRBV9	TRBD2	NA	TRBJ2-3	TGTGCCAGCAGCTTCCCTAGCGGGGGGGCCCCAGATACGCAGTATTTT	CASSFPSGGAPDTQYF
TRBV3-1/TRBV3-2	NA	once	TRBJ2-6	TGTGCCAGCAGCCTGAACCCTAGCTCTGGGGCCAACGTCCTGACTTTC	CASSLNPSSGANVLTF
TRBV3-1/TRBV3-2	NA	NA	TRBJ1-1	TGTGCCAGCAGCCAGCACAGGGCTACTTTCTTT	CASSQHRATFF
TRBV5-6	TRBD2	NA	TRBJ2-2	TGTGCCAGCAACGAGGGACTAGCGGGACTCACCGGGGAGCTGTTTTTT	CASNEGLAGLTGELFF
TRBV4-1	NA	NA	TRBJ2-1	TGCGCCAGCAGCCAAGTTCGTCTTGGTGGCAGGGATTATTCTGAGCAGTTCTTC	CASSQVRLGGRDYSEQFF
TRBV3-1/TRBV3-2	TRBD1	NA	TRBJ1-6	TGTGCCAGCAGCCCCGCAGGGGGCCAAAATTCACCCCTCCACTTT	CASSPAGGQNSPLHF
TRBV24-1	NA	NA	TRBJ1-2	TGTGCCACCAGTGACTTGTCTTATGGCTACACCTTC	CATSDLSYGYTF
TRBV30	TRBD1	NA	TRBJ2-7	TGTGCCTGCAACAGGGGATTCCTTTCCGAGCAGTACTTC	CACNRGFLSEQYF
TRBV7-2	TRBD1	NA	TRBJ2-3	TGTGCCAGCAGCTACAGGGGCACTAGCACAGATACGCAGTATTTT	CASSYRGTSTDTQYF
TRBV18	NA	NA	TRBJ1-4	TGTGCCAGCTCACCAGCTTCGGCGGGAGCAACTAATGAAAAACTGTTTTTT	CASSPASAGATNEKLFF
TRBV7-9	TRBD1	NA	TRBJ1-1	TGTGCCAGCAGCTTAGGTCTGGGGACAGAGGATACTGAAGCTTTCTTT	CASSLGLGTEDTEAFF
TRBV10-3	TRBD1	NA	TRBJ2-7	TGTGCCATCAGTGAGACTACGGGACAGGGAGGCGAGCAGTACTTC	CAISETTGQGGEQYF
TRBV6-5	TRBD1	NA	TRBJ2-3	TGTGCCAGCGGACCCGGGACAGGTAGTGGAGATACGCAGTATTTT	CASGPGTGSGDTQYF
TRBV9	NA	NA	TRBJ2-3	TGTGCCAGCAGCGTAGGGCGGGTACGCACAGATACGCAGTATTTT	CASSVGRVRTDTQYF
TRBV30	TRBD1	NA	TRBJ1-5	TGTGCCTGGAGTTCCCGGGACAGCGGGCCCCAGCATTTT	CAWSSRDSGPQHF
TRBV19	TRBD1	once	TRBJ2-2	TGTGCCAGTAGTTACAGGGGGCCGAACACCGGGGAGCTGTTTTTT	CASSYRGPNTGELFF